The text below deals with one TCR beta chain. Its target antigen remains unknown. One base away there is no much larger clone; base qualities are not given. The sample is drawn from a study of blood T cell repertoires in COVID-19 (TCRdb year 2020). In the study overall: The collaborator samples originated in the United States, Italy and Spain and spanned the acute and convalescent phases of COVID-19. The prospective study material was composed of cDNA or gDNA derived from T cells, B-cell-depleted T cells, or PBMCs. The dataset comprised deeply sampled blood TCRbeta repertoires from subjects exposed to, actively infected with, or recovered from COVID-19. Nearly every sample came with metadata listing a de-identified subject ID, COVID-19 status, age in years and sex. The repertoires were released in a freely available public database meant as a resource for research on the immune response to SARS-CoV-2. Where HLA class I and class II types were available, the types were taken from metadata supplied by the sample provider, not from assay-based typing. The samples were drawn from two sources: the first 160 participants of the ongoing ImmuneRACE study, and approximately 1,300 subjects contributed by 6 global collaborators. Overall results and qualifications from the work: How much clinical and demographic metadata was included differed by source and by participant, and the metadata was provided uncurated.

Measured from the cysteine to the phenylalanine, the CDR3 is 15 residues long. Just CDR3 DNA is preserved here, 45 bases in frame from base 1. From V the trimming removes 2 bases and from J it removes 3 bases, while the gene matches leave 4 bases of the junction unaccounted for. CDR1 MNHEY and CDR2 SVGAGI are derived from the germline V gene. The immunoSEQ Assay, a bias-controlled multiplex PCR, was used to amplify TCRbeta CDR3 regions from genomic DNA. The source study handled its data this way. The number of nucleated cells in each sample was estimated from the amplification of reference gene primers within the assay. To quantify the absolute abundance of each unique TCRbeta CDR3 rearrangement, sequence reads were collapsed and filtered. For each sample, productive Simpson clonality was calculated by taking the square root of Simpson's diversity index across productive rearrangements. Held by TCRdb, this immuneACCESS table contains in-frame sequences only and omits some clones. Under half of the omission traces to an unresolved V gene where checked; the cause of the rest is unknown. Clone size and V and J calls were adopted from that table, with D and trimming inferred from the DNA. This sample comprises around 320,000 clones, 85% of them detected only once. The ten largest make up 7.2% of the sample.

Each collaborating institution followed its own protocols to collect whole blood in K2EDTA tubes. For TCRbeta analysis, collaborator samples were shipped as frozen whole blood, as isolated PBMCs, or as DNA extracted from either sample type. Material for sequencing was peripheral blood. Recombination joined TRBV6-5 with TRBJ1-1; 9 bases in the junction line up with TRBD1. The receptor comes from a human donor in a cohort sampled during active COVID-19. The bases are TGTGCCAGCAGTTACACAGGGGGCTCAGACACTGAAGCTTTCTTT. Its product reads: CASSYTGGSDTEAFF.